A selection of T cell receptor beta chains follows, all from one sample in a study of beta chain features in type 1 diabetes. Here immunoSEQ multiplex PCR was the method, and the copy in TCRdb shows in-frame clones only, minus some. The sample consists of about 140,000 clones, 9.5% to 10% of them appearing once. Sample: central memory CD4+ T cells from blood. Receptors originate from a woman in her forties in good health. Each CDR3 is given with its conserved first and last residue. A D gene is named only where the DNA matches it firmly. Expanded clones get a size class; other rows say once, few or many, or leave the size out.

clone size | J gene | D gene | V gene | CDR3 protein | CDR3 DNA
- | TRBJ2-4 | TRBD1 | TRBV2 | CASTGTRQGRGKNIQYF | TGTGCCAGCACCGGAACTAGACAGGGTCGGGGCAAAAACATTCAGTACTTC
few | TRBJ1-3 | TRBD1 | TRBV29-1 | CSVGAGGSSGNTIYF | TGCAGCGTTGGGGCAGGGGGTAGCTCTGGAAACACCATATATTTT
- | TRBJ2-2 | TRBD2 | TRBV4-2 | CASSPATSGGPYTGELFF | TGTGCCAGCAGCCCCGCGACTAGCGGGGGCCCTTACACCGGGGAGCTGTTTTTT
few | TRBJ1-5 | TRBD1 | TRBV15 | CATVSLQGGLSNQPQHF | TGTGCCACCGTCAGTCTACAGGGGGGTTTGAGCAATCAGCCCCAGCATTTT
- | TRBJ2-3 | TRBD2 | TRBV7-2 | CASSLTSGGAGGTDTQYF | TGTGCCAGCAGCCTAACTAGCGGGGGGGCCGGTGGCACAGATACGCAGTATTTT
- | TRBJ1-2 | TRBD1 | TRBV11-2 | CASSPRQGNYGYTF | TGTGCCAGCAGCCCCCGACAGGGGAACTATGGCTACACCTTC
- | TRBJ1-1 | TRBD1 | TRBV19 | CASSGDRGANTEAFF | TGTGCCAGTAGTGGGGACAGAGGTGCGAACACTGAAGCTTTCTTT
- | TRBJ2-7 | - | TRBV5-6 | CASSFQTSGEQYF | TGTGCCAGCAGCTTCCAAACATCAGGCGAGCAGTACTTC
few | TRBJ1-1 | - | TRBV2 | CASVPGSVTEAFF | TGTGCCAGCGTCCCAGGGTCGGTCACTGAAGCTTTCTTT
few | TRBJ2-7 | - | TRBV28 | CATEGGVSYEQYF | TGTGCCACCGAGGGGGGGGTGTCCTACGAGCAGTACTTC
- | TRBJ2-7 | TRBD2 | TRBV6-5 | CASSFHGSGTYEQYF | TGTGCCAGCAGTTTTCATGGAAGCGGGACCTACGAGCAGTACTTC
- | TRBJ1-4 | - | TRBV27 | CASSFWQGYEKLFF | TGTGCCAGCAGTTTCTGGCAGGGGTATGAAAAACTGTTTTTT
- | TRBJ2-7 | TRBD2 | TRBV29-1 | CSVVLAGGRSYEQYF | TGCAGCGTTGTCCTAGCGGGGGGGAGATCCTACGAGCAGTACTTC
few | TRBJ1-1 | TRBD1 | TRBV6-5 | CASRVGQGIGEAFF | TGTGCCAGCAGAGTAGGACAGGGGATAGGGGAAGCTTTCTTT
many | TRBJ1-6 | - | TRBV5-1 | CASSLSRVGPEVALHF | TGCGCCAGCAGCTTGTCCAGGGTTGGGCCTGAGGTGGCCCTCCACTTT
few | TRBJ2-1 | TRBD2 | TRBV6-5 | CASSYGGLEVSEQFF | TGTGCCAGCAGTTACGGGGGACTAGAGGTCTCCGAGCAGTTCTTC
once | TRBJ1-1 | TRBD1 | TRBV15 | CATSRGQGFGNTEAFF | TGTGCCACCAGCAGGGGACAGGGATTCGGGAACACTGAAGCTTTCTTT
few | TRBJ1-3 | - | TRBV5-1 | CASTQGTSGNTIYF | TGCGCCAGCACTCAGGGGACGTCTGGAAACACCATATATTTT
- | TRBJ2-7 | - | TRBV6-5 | CASMLERNGNEQYF | TGTGCCAGCATGTTAGAGAGGAACGGTAACGAGCAGTACTTC
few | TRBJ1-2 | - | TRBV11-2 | CASLTVYGYTF | TGTGCCAGCTTAACAGTCTATGGCTACACCTTC
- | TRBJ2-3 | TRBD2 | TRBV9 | CASSPPGLATDTQYF | TGTGCCAGCAGCCCCCCGGGACTAGCTACAGATACGCAGTATTTT
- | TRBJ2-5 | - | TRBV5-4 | CASSTGLSETQYF | TGTGCCAGCAGCACGGGACTCTCCGAGACCCAGTACTTC
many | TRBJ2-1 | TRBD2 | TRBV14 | CATSLTSGGVGEQFF | TGTGCCACCTCGCTGACTAGCGGGGGGGTAGGTGAGCAGTTCTTC
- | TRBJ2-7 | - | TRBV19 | CASSRSASDSFEQYF | TGTGCCAGTAGTCGATCGGCGAGTGACTCCTTCGAGCAGTACTTC
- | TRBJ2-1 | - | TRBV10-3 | CASRAGSDKGSYNEQFF | TGTGCCAGCCGAGCGGGCAGCGACAAAGGCTCCTACAATGAGCAGTTCTTC
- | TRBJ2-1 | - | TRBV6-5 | CASSPKYSSYNEQFF | TGTGCCAGCAGTCCCAAATACAGCTCCTACAATGAGCAGTTCTTC
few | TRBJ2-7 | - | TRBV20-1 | CSAGGYEQYF | TGCAGTGCAGGGGGTTACGAGCAGTACTTC
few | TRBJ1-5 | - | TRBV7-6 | CASSYREGSQPQHF | TGTGCCAGCAGCTACCGGGAGGGCTCTCAGCCCCAGCATTTT
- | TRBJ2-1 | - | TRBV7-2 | CASSLVQDSYNEQFF | TGTGCCAGCAGCTTAGTGCAGGATTCCTACAATGAGCAGTTCTTC
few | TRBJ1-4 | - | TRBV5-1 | CASSSEQGNEKLFF | TGCGCCAGCAGTTCTGAGCAGGGGAATGAAAAACTGTTTTTT
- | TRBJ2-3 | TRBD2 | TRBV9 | CASSVARAGGRDTQYF | TGTGCCAGCAGCGTAGCTCGAGCGGGGGGGCGAGATACGCAGTATTTT
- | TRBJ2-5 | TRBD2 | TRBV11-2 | CASSLFRTSGGIIQETQYF | TGTGCCAGCAGCTTATTCAGGACTAGCGGGGGGATCATCCAAGAGACCCAGTACTTC
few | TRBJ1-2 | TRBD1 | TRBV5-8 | CASSLVPGQGSGYTF | TGTGCCAGCAGCTTGGTACCGGGACAGGGGTCTGGCTACACCTTC
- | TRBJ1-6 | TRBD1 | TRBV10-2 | CASSGLPRDRQRSTLHF | TGCGCCAGCAGTGGCCTCCCGCGGGACAGGCAACGTTCGACCCTCCACTTT
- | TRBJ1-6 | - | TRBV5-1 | CASSASGIREGSPLHF | TGCGCCAGCAGCGCGTCCGGGATCAGGGAGGGATCACCCCTCCACTTT
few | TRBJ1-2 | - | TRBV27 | CASSLRAATGYGYTF | TGTGCCAGCAGTCTCCGGGCAGCGACAGGCTATGGCTACACCTTC
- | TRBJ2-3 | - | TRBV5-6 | CASSWLTGRGTDTQYF | TGTGCCAGCAGCTGGCTCACAGGGCGGGGCACAGATACGCAGTATTTT
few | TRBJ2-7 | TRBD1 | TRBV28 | CASSLSDRGYYEQYF | TGTGCCAGCAGTTTATCCGACAGGGGATACTACGAGCAGTACTTC
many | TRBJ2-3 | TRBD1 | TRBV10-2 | CASRQGFGTDTQYF | TGCGCCAGCCGACAGGGCTTTGGCACAGATACGCAGTATTTT
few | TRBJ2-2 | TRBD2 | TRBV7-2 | CASSLGASGNTGELFF | TGTGCCAGCAGCTTAGGGGCTAGCGGGAACACCGGGGAGCTGTTTTTT